This TCR beta chain was recorded in a study of blood T cell repertoires in COVID-19. Study summary: Researchers got acute and convalescent COVID-19 samples from the United States, Italy and Spain.

Per germline, CDR1 SGHRS and CDR2 YFSETQ. CDR3 length: 17 residues. With V trimmed by 7 bases and J by 0 bases, 12 bases remained unmatched. Generated by immunoSEQ multiplex PCR, the TCRdb table keeps only in-frame clones and is missing some. The sample holds 15,000 to 20,000 clones, about nine tenths seen once. The chain uses TRBV5-1 and TRBJ2-3, with 9 bases identical to TRBD1. This sequence originates from a human donor in a cohort sampled during active COVID-19. The sequencing sample was made of peripheral blood. The CDR3 DNA reads TGCGCCAGCCGCCCTGACAGGGGGTATTGGAGCACAGATACGCAGTATTTT. Protein: CASRPDRGYWSTDTQYF.